These 30 T cell receptor beta chains were all obtained from the same sample, sequenced in a study of OX40 agonist ivuxolimab in advanced cancers. Clones were read by immunoSEQ multiplex PCR, and TCRdb kept only the in-frame ones, dropping some. The sample includes about 51,000 clones, about 80% of them seen just once. The sample was CD4+ or CD8+ T cells sorted from blood, taken in a trial of the OX40 agonist ivuxolimab. These receptor sequences come from an adult with an advanced solid tumor such as melanoma, head and neck, liver or kidney cancer.

In its sample, this clone was seen once. The chain recombines TRBV7-2 with TRBJ1-2; D unresolved. There are 13 residues in the CDR3. Trimming shortened V by 4 bases and J by 2 bases, and 8 bases separated the two germline ends. Per the germline V gene, CDR1 is SGHTA and CDR2 is FQGNSA. The CDR3 nucleotides are TGTGCCAGCAGCTCGGACGGCAACTATGGCTACACCTTC. Residues: CASSSDGNYGYTF.

The gene calls are TRBV2 and TRBJ1-2, with D tentatively TRBD1 (5 bases). This CDR3 is 15 amino acids long. The V gene lost 6 bases and the J gene lost 0 bases, with 14 bases spanning the gap. In germline, CDR1 is SNHLY, CDR2 FYNNEI. The CDR3 nucleotides are TGTGCCAGCAGGAAGCCAGGGCCGTCTAACTATGGCTACACCTTC. Its protein product is CASRKPGPSNYGYTF.

This clone was seen a single time. The CDR3 loop is CASSIGGGSQETQYF. CDR3 bases: TGTGCCAGTAGTATCGGCGGGGGGTCCCAAGAGACCCAGTACTTC. The chain employs TRBV19 and TRBJ2-5; 8 bases are shared with TRBD2. Germline V lookup: CDR1 LNHDA, CDR2 SQIVND (reference sequence). CDR3 length: 15 amino acids. Trimming at V came to 3 bases and at J to 1 base, leaving 4 bases not matched to a gene.

J is TRBJ1-3 and V is TRBV2, with unresolved D. Trimming pared 7 bases from V and 3 bases from J, leaving 7 bases between. The CDR3 extends over 12 amino acids. CDR1 and CDR2 (germline): SNHLY, FYNNEI. The CDR3 DNA follows: TGTGCCAGCAAAAAAGATGGAAACACCATATATTTT. This sequence encodes CASKKDGNTIYF.

The chain recombines TRBV15 with TRBJ2-4, with 7 bases matching TRBD1. The J segment lost 8 bases and the V segment lost 5 bases, leaving 9 bases of the junction unmatched. This CDR3 has 14 residues. Germline CDR1 is LNHNV and CDR2 is YYDKDF (reference sequence). CDR3: CATSLNRGRYIQYF. The CDR3 DNA sequence: TGTGCCACCAGCCTGAACAGGGGAAGATACATTCAGTACTTC.

The J gene is TRBJ1-5, the V gene TRBV19; 7 positions agree with TRBD1. Germline V lookup: CDR1 LNHDA, CDR2 SQIVND (reference sequence). The CDR3 runs 16 residues. V lost 1 base to trimming and J lost 2 bases; unmatched junction nucleotides: 5. CDR3 amino acids: CASSIGRQGGNQPQHF. The CDR3 nucleotides read TGTGCCAGTAGTATAGGAAGGCAGGGGGGCAATCAGCCCCAGCATTTT. The variable domain in full, completed from reference TRBV19 and TRBJ1-5, reads DGGITQSPKYLFRKEGQNVTLSCEQNLNHDAMYWYRQDPGQGLRLIYYSQIVNDFQKGDIAEGYSVSREKKESFPLTVTSAQKNPTAFYLCASSIGRQGGNQPQHFGDGTRLSIL.

This chain joins TRBV7-9 and TRBJ2-5; D perhaps matches TRBD2 (6 bases). With 2 bases removed from V and 2 bases from J, the gap between germline ends came to 15 bases. Germline V CDR1 and CDR2: SEHNR, FQNEAQ (reference sequence). CDR3 length: 16 amino acids. The CDR3 DNA is TGTGCCAGCAGCTTAAGGGAGTTCGGAGGGCAAGAGACCCAGTACTTC. This encodes CASSLREFGGQETQYF.

A few counts support this clone. Within the sample, other DNA sequences also encode this same CDR3. The chain joins TRBV19 to TRBJ1-5; TRBD1 matches at 7 bases. Per the germline V gene, CDR1 is LNHDA and CDR2 is SQIVND (reference sequence). The junction had 8 bases not matched to a gene; V was cut back by 5 bases and J by 4 bases. This CDR3 has 15 residues. CDR3 amino acids: CASSPQKTGNQPQHF. The CDR3 DNA reads as TGTGCCAGTAGTCCTCAAAAGACAGGGAATCAGCCCCAGCATTTT. The whole variable domain, filled in from reference TRBV19 and TRBJ1-5, reads DGGITQSPKYLFRKEGQNVTLSCEQNLNHDAMYWYRQDPGQGLRLIYYSQIVNDFQKGDIAEGYSVSREKKESFPLTVTSAQKNPTAFYLCASSPQKTGNQPQHFGDGTRLSIL.

The rearrangement links TRBV2 to TRBJ2-2, with D unclear. The length of the CDR3 is 15 residues. Germline assignment: CDR1 SNHLY and CDR2 FYNNEI. Trimming pared 0 bases from V and 4 bases from J, leaving 9 bases between. The DNA of the CDR3 is TGTGCCAGCAGTGAAGCGCTACAGAGCACCGGGGAGCTGTTTTTT. Translating it yields CASSEALQSTGELFF.

The genes are TRBV11-2 and TRBJ2-3; 11 bases fit TRBD2. From germline, CDR1 is SGHAT and CDR2 FQNNGV. The CDR3 has 16 amino acids. The junction had 7 bases not matched to a gene; V was cut back by 5 bases and J by 3 bases. The CDR3 region is CASSPGASGRTDTQYF. As DNA, the CDR3 is TGTGCCAGCAGCCCCGGGGCTAGCGGGAGGACAGATACGCAGTATTTT.

This chain joins TRBV6-1 and TRBJ1-2; no clear D gene. The CDR3 spans 11 residues. The ends were cut back, 6 bases at V and 3 bases at J, with 5 bases in the middle. Germline loops: CDR1 MNHNS, CDR2 SASEGT. CDR3 coding DNA: TGTGCCAGCAGGAACTACTATGGCTACACCTTC. Translated, it gives CASRNYYGYTF.

The chain is built from TRBV6-1 and TRBJ1-1, with 7 bases aligning to TRBD1. The CDR3 loop spans 15 amino acids. The germline V gene has CDR1 MNHNS and CDR2 SASEGT. Trimming took 3 bases from V and 4 from J; bases not matched to a gene: 8. CDR3 nucleotide sequence: TGTGCCAGCAGTGAGGGTACAGGGGTGGCCACTGAAGCTTTCTTT. It specifies CASSEGTGVATEAFF.

The chain links TRBV29-1 to TRBJ1-5; the D gene is possibly TRBD1 (6 bases). Trimming removed 4 bases from V and 4 bases from J, with 8 bases in between. Germline CDR1 SQVTM, CDR2 ANQGSEA. The CDR3 is 12 amino acids. The CDR3 reads CSVGTVNQPQHF. CDR3 DNA sequence: TGCAGCGTTGGGACAGTAAATCAGCCCCAGCATTTT.

The J gene is TRBJ1-3, the V gene TRBV7-8, with D unresolved. CDR3 length equals 13 residues. Germline loops: CDR1 SGHVS, CDR2 FQNEAQ. V was shortened by 1 base and J by 1 base, with 2 bases between the two germline ends. The CDR3 bases are TGTGCCAGCAGCTTAGATTCTGGAAACACCATATATTTT. This sequence encodes CASSLDSGNTIYF.

The rearrangement joins TRBV7-6 to TRBJ2-6, with D unresolved. CDR1 is SGHVS and CDR2 is FNYEAQ in the germline V gene. The CDR3 contains 15 residues. V gave up 5 bases and J gave up 4 bases, with 12 bases separating them. The CDR3 region is CASSKDNSGANVLTF. CDR3 bases: TGTGCCAGCAGCAAAGACAATTCCGGGGCCAACGTCCTGACTTTC.

The gene calls are TRBV4-1 and TRBJ1-1, with TRBD1 matching 10 bases. V lost 4 bases and J lost 3; bases outside the gene matches: 14. The CDR3 extends over 18 amino acids. In germline, CDR1 is MGHRA, CDR2 YSYEKL. The CDR3 DNA reads as TGCGCCAGCAGCCCACAGAATTTAATCGGGACAGGGGACACTGAAGCTTTCTTT. This encodes CASSPQNLIGTGDTEAFF.

The chain recombines TRBV5-1 with TRBJ2-5, with 9 bases matching TRBD1. The CDR3 has 13 residues. Germline trimming cut 7 bases from V and 2 bases from J; bases unmatched to any gene: 3. The germline V gene encodes CDR1 SGHRS and CDR2 YFSETQ. In nucleotides, the CDR3 is TGCGCCAGCGCCGGGACAGGGCAAGAGACCCAGTACTTC. Its translation: CASAGTGQETQYF.

The chain links TRBV5-4 to TRBJ1-4; 7 bases map to TRBD1. This CDR3 comprises 14 residues. V was pared by 1 base and J by 6 bases, with 3 bases of the junction left unmatched. The germline gives CDR1 SGHNT, CDR2 YYREEE (reference sequence). The DNA of the CDR3 is TGTGCCAGCAGCTTGAAGGGGGCGGATGAAAAACTGTTTTTT. The encoded protein is CASSLKGADEKLFF. Drawing the rest from reference TRBV5-4 and TRBJ1-4, the complete variable domain is ETGVTQSPTHLIKTRGQQVTLRCSSQSGHNTVSWYQQALGQGPQFIFQYYREEENGRGNFPPRFSGLQFPNYSSELNVNALELDDSALYLCASSLKGADEKLFFGSGTQLSVL.

The sample holds one count of this clone. The J gene is TRBJ1-5, the V gene TRBV5-6, with D unclear. V was cut by 3 bases and J by 2 bases, with 9 bases left in between. Germline V gene lookup returns CDR1 SGHDT and CDR2 YYEEEE. The CDR3 is 14 residues long. DNA of the CDR3: TGTGCCAGCAGCTCCCCTGCCCGCAATCAGCCCCAGCATTTT. Translated: CASSSPARNQPQHF.

The chain links TRBV7-3 to TRBJ2-1; 11 bases are shared with TRBD1. Germline CDR1 reads SGHTA; CDR2 reads FQGTGA. CDR3 size: 17 residues. Unmatched junction bases numbered 10, after V lost 5 bases and J lost 4 bases. The CDR3 here is CASSETPGTGGYNEQFF. The CDR3, as DNA: TGTGCCAGCAGCGAAACCCCCGGGACAGGGGGTTACAATGAGCAGTTCTTC.

The rearrangement joins TRBV6-1 to TRBJ2-7; possible D gene TRBD2, 5 bases. Trimming took off 10 bases at V and 4 bases at J, with 14 bases between the two ends. From germline, CDR1 is MNHNS and CDR2 SASEGT. The CDR3 consists of 12 residues. The chain's CDR3 is CAIGLLGYEQYF. For the CDR3, the DNA is TGTGCCATCGGACTGTTGGGGTACGAGCAGTACTTC.

The J gene is TRBJ2-5, the V gene TRBV25-1; D is tentatively TRBD1 or TRBD2 (5 bases each). Trimming took off 6 bases at V and 5 bases at J, with 13 bases between the two ends. Germline assignment: CDR1 MGHDK and CDR2 SYGVNS. This CDR3 has 13 amino acids. The CDR3 nucleotides are TGTGCCAGCAGGGATTGGGGGTTGGAGACCCAGTACTTC. Translated, it gives CASRDWGLETQYF.

The chain joins TRBV7-2 to TRBJ2-7; D may correspond to TRBD1 or TRBD2 (5 bases each). Looked up from germline, CDR1 is SGHTA and CDR2 is FQGNSA. This CDR3 region has 16 residues. Trimming cost V 0 bases and J 0 bases, with 12 bases left between them. DNA for the CDR3: TGTGCCAGCAGCTTAGCGGCGCAGGGAGTCTCCTACGAGCAGTACTTC. It encodes CASSLAAQGVSYEQYF.

This chain connects TRBV29-1 to TRBJ2-2; TRBD1 matches 7 bases. The CDR3 extends over 14 amino acids. Germline lookup yields CDR1 SQVTM and CDR2 ANQGSEA. The V segment lost 4 bases and the J segment 1 base; nucleotides outside the gene matches: 3. The CDR3 is CSVVRQGNTGELFF. In nucleotides, the CDR3 is TGCAGCGTTGTTAGACAGGGGAACACCGGGGAGCTGTTTTTT.

The chain combines TRBV9 with TRBJ1-3; D not certain. The CDR3 is made up of 15 amino acids. V was shortened by 4 bases and J by 2 bases, with 13 bases between the two germline ends. Germline V lookup: CDR1 SGDLS, CDR2 YYNGEE. The CDR3 sequence is CASSPSERAGNTIYF. The CDR3 bases are TGTGCCAGCAGCCCCTCCGAGAGGGCTGGAAACACCATATATTTT.

This chain links TRBV7-2 with TRBJ2-5; no clear D. V was cut by 0 bases and J by 0 bases, with 8 bases left in between. Germline V gene lookup returns CDR1 SGHTA and CDR2 FQGNSA. The CDR3 totals 15 residues. CDR3 sequence (DNA): TGTGCCAGCAGCTTAGCGCGAGGTAACCAAGAGACCCAGTACTTC. This encodes CASSLARGNQETQYF.

This clone has a single count. V and J are TRBV11-1 and TRBJ2-1; D might be TRBD2 (6 bases). V was shortened by 2 bases and J by 3 bases, with 14 bases between the two germline ends. This CDR3 has 16 residues. CDR1 SGHAT and CDR2 FQDESV come from the germline V gene (reference sequence). The CDR3 sequence is CASSLRPREVYNEQFF. The CDR3 DNA reads TGTGCCAGCAGCTTACGGCCGAGGGAGGTCTACAATGAGCAGTTCTTC.

The V and J genes are TRBV27 and TRBJ2-7; 8 positions agree with TRBD2. This CDR3 has 16 residues. Trimming removed 8 bases from V and 2 bases from J; junction bases left unmatched: 14. CDR1 and CDR2 (germline): MNHEY, SMNVEV (reference sequence). The CDR3 is CASRNGRGTGAYEQYF. In DNA form, the CDR3 reads TGTGCCAGCCGTAACGGGAGGGGAACAGGAGCCTACGAGCAGTACTTC.

This clone was seen a handful of times. The rearrangement links TRBV5-6 to TRBJ2-5; D unclear. From germline, CDR1 is SGHDT and CDR2 YYEEEE. V was cut by 1 base and J by 2 bases, with 9 bases left in between. This CDR3 has 14 amino acids. The CDR3 nucleotides read TGTGCCAGCAGCTTGTTTTTACAGCAAGAGACCCAGTACTTC. This codes for CASSLFLQQETQYF.

V gene TRBV11-3 combines with J gene TRBJ2-3; D uncertain. The CDR3 contains 13 residues. Germline loops: CDR1 SGHNT, CDR2 YENEEA. Trimming took off 1 base at V and 5 bases at J, with 7 bases between the two ends. CDR3 sequence reads: CASSLGKGDTQYF. The CDR3 nucleotides read TGTGCCAGCAGCTTAGGCAAGGGAGATACGCAGTATTTT.